This T cell receptor beta chain was identified during a study of T cells after posttransplantation cyclophosphamide. TCRdb's copy holds only in-frame clones and misses some; the assay was immunoSEQ multiplex PCR. The sample yields roughly 23,000 clones, 95% to 98% seen once. As for this clone: What it recognizes is unknown.

Study outcomes and limitations: After PTCy, TRB diversity resembled that of CNI/methotrexate controls.

Germline loops: CDR1 SEHNR, CDR2 FQNEAQ (reference sequence). The CDR3 consists of 19 residues. The V segment lost 10 bases and the J segment 0 bases; nucleotides outside the gene matches: 16. The naive gate required viable CD3+CD4+ or CD3+CD8+ cells with CCR7+CD45RA+CD45RO-CD95-CD27+CD28+ phenotype. The related graft donor's blood sample was taken on the day of bone marrow donation. The chain carries TRBV7-9 and TRBJ2-1, with 12 bases matching TRBD2. Sequencing input: naive CD4+ T cells sorted from PBMCs. This clonotype originated in a man aged 50-59 years in good health, CMV-negative, and a related stem cell transplant donor. Here the CDR3 DNA reads TGTGCCATCTCGAGGCCCCTAGCGGGAGGGGATAGCTCCTACAATGAGCAGTTCTTC. Its protein is CAISRPLAGGDSSYNEQFF.